A selection of T cell receptor beta chains follows, all from one sample in a study of blood T cell repertoires in COVID-19. The table came from immunoSEQ multiplex PCR; TCRdb's copy has only in-frame clones and leaves some out. The sample records fewer than 120,000 clones, 87% being singletons. Material: peripheral blood. All receptors derive from a human donor in a cohort sampled during active COVID-19. The CDR3 runs from the conserved cysteine through the conserved F or W. The D gene is left open where the match is weak. Expanded clones get a size class; other rows say once, few or many, or leave the size out.

TRBD1	TRBV28	TRBJ2-1	-	CASSPSRGGPYNEQFF	TGTGCCAGCAGTCCTTCGCGAGGGGGCCCCTACAATGAGCAGTTCTTC
TRBD1	TRBV7-9	TRBJ1-4	-	CASSKTGGEKLFF	TGTGCCAGCAGCAAGACAGGGGGAGAAAAACTGTTTTTT
-	TRBV12-5	TRBJ2-7	once	CASGLAPTGTSPYEQYF	TGTGCTAGTGGTTTGGCTCCAACAGGGACCTCTCCCTACGAGCAGTACTTC
-	TRBV9	TRBJ2-2	-	CASSIADSGELFF	TGTGCCAGCAGCATCGCGGACTCCGGGGAGCTGTTTTTT
-	TRBV28	TRBJ1-6	-	CASSLLAGQNSPLHF	TGTGCCAGCAGTTTATTAGCAGGGCAGAATTCACCCCTCCACTTT
TRBD1	TRBV11-2	TRBJ2-1	-	CASSSLRGQAASPYNEQFF	TGTGCCAGCAGCTCCCTCCGGGGACAGGCCGCCTCCCCCTACAATGAGCAGTTCTTC
-	TRBV5-6	TRBJ2-5	-	CASSSDNQETQYF	TGTGCCAGCAGCTCCGACAACCAAGAGACCCAGTACTTC
-	TRBV9	TRBJ1-3	-	CASSRGSSGNTIYF	TGTGCCAGCAGTCGAGGCAGCTCTGGAAACACCATATATTTT
-	TRBV6-5	TRBJ1-5	few	CASSYSNPRGQPQHF	TGTGCCAGCAGTTACTCGAACCCTAGGGGTCAGCCCCAGCATTTT
-	TRBV5-1	TRBJ1-2	few	CASSLEGFNDGYTF	TGCGCCAGCAGCTTGGAGGGGTTCAACGATGGCTACACCTTC
-	TRBV7-9	TRBJ1-1	-	CASSLVKGGTNTEAFF	TGTGCCAGCAGCTTAGTAAAGGGAGGCACGAACACTGAAGCTTTCTTT
-	TRBV6-5	TRBJ2-1	-	CASSKERNEQFF	TGTGCCAGCAGCAAGGAGCGGAATGAGCAGTTCTTC
TRBD2	TRBV2	TRBJ2-1	-	CASSDPGLGYNEQFF	TGTGCCAGCAGTGATCCGGGACTAGGCTACAATGAGCAGTTCTTC
TRBD1	TRBV7-9	TRBJ1-2	-	CASSKDRDLGGYTF	TGTGCCAGCAGCAAGGACAGGGACCTTGGTGGCTACACCTTC
-	TRBV6-6	TRBJ2-3	-	CASSYHMQGPPDTQYF	TGTGCCAGCAGTTACCACATGCAGGGGCCTCCGGATACGCAGTATTTT
TRBD1	TRBV6-5	TRBJ1-2	-	CASSKRQGVGGYTF	TGTGCCAGCAGTAAAAGACAGGGGGTAGGTGGCTACACCTTC
TRBD2	TRBV7-8	TRBJ2-1	-	CASSLIPSGKKYNEQFF	TGTGCCAGCAGCTTAATTCCGAGCGGGAAGAAGTACAATGAGCAGTTCTTC
TRBD2	TRBV4-3	TRBJ2-7	-	CASSQDGAGGPGSYEQYF	TGCGCCAGCAGCCAAGATGGAGCGGGAGGGCCCGGCTCCTACGAGCAGTACTTC
TRBD2	TRBV7-9	TRBJ2-3	-	CASRPLRTSGRTDTQYF	TGTGCCAGCAGACCTCTCCGGACTAGCGGGCGAACAGATACGCAGTATTTT
-	TRBV29-1	TRBJ2-7	-	CSAALSGRYEQYF	TGCAGCGCCGCCTTATCGGGGAGGTACGAGCAGTACTTC
-	TRBV6-5	TRBJ1-1	-	CASSYSGANTEAFF	TGTGCCAGCAGTTACTCAGGGGCGAACACTGAAGCTTTCTTT
-	TRBV3-1/TRBV3-2	TRBJ2-7	-	CASSPKPGHRGEQYF	TGTGCCAGCAGCCCCAAACCGGGACATAGGGGCGAGCAGTACTTC
TRBD1	TRBV13	TRBJ2-7	-	CASSRGQGREQYF	TGTGCCAGCAGCCGAGGACAGGGGAGGGAGCAGTACTTC
TRBD1	TRBV6-1	TRBJ1-2	-	CASSERIGTGYGYTF	TGTGCCAGCAGTGAAAGAATTGGGACAGGATATGGCTACACCTTC
-	TRBV3-1/TRBV3-2	TRBJ2-7	medium-sized	CASSQGPSEQYF	TGTGCCAGCAGCCAAGGTCCGTCCGAGCAGTACTTC